This TCR beta chain was captured by sequencing in a study of regulatory T cells. Only one count was recorded for this clone. Antigen specificity is unknown. CDR3 length: 20 amino acids. Germline V gene data show CDR1 as MDHEN and CDR2 as SYDVKM. With 4 bases removed from V and 1 base from J, the gap between germline ends came to 28 bases. A couple of CD3G-deficient patients had more severe autoimmunity; all had some. At testing, patients were 2 to 39 years old, with reduced naive and increased memory T-cell proportions. The primer mix had 52 TRBV and 13 TRBJ primers. Assay: immunoSEQ multiplex PCR; the TCRdb copy retains only in-frame clones and omits some. The sample yields 4,500 to 7,000 clones, 84% seen once. Broader study findings: Control CD8+ cells showed a nonsignificant trend toward higher Shannon entropy than patient CD8+ cells. Skewed V and J usage and few unique V-J pairs marked patient repertoires, most in Tregs.

The source is a child aged 5 to 17 with CD3G deficiency. Specimen: CD8+ T cells sorted from blood. The rearrangement joins TRBV28 to TRBJ1-1, with TRBD1 as a possible D gene (6 bases). The DNA for the CDR3 is TGTGCCAGCAGTTCAACCCTACAAGTGGAGCAGTGGGGGGCGAACACTGAAGCTTTCTTT. It translates to CASSSTLQVEQWGANTEAFF. Full variable domain (missing parts from reference TRBV28 and TRBJ1-1): DVKVTQSSRYLVKRTGEKVFLECVQDMDHENMFWYRQDPGLGLRLIYFSYDVKMKEKGDIPEGYSVSREKKERFSLILESASTNQTSMYLCASSSTLQVEQWGANTEAFFGQGTRLTVV.